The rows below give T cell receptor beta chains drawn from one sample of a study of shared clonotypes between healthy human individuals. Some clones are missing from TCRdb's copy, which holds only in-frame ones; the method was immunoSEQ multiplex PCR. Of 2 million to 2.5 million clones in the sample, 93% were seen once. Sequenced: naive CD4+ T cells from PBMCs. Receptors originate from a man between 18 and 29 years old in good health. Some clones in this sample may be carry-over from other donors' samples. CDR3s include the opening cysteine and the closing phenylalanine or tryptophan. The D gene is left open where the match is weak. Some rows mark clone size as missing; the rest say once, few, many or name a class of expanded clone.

CASSGTGISGNTIYF	TGTGCCAGTAGTGGAACGGGCATCTCTGGAAACACCATATATTTT	.	TRBJ1-3	.	TRBV19
CASSFTGGTDTDTQYF	TGTGCCAGCAGCTTCACAGGAGGGACCGATACAGATACGCAGTATTTT	.	TRBJ2-3	.	TRBV5-6
CASSLTGQYGYTF	TGTGCCAGCAGCTTAACCGGACAGTATGGCTACACCTTC	.	TRBJ1-2	.	TRBV7-6
CASSRTSGRGVQYF	TGTGCCAGCAGTAGGACTAGCGGACGGGGGGTGCAGTATTTT	TRBD2	TRBJ2-3	.	TRBV7-2
CASSQDRSPGDREDYEQYF	TGTGCCAGCAGCCAAGACCGTTCCCCCGGGGACAGGGAGGATTACGAGCAGTACTTC	TRBD1	TRBJ2-7	.	TRBV4-2
CASRTGQGALQQYF	TGTGCCAGCAGGACCGGACAGGGGGCTTTACAGCAGTACTTC	TRBD1	TRBJ2-7	.	TRBV19
CASSDGGAGANVLTF	TGTGCCAGCAGCGATGGGGGGGCTGGGGCCAACGTCCTGACTTTC	TRBD2	TRBJ2-6	.	TRBV6-5
CASSQPGSYSSTDTQYF	TGTGCCAGCTCACAACCGGGATCATATTCTAGCACAGATACGCAGTATTTT	.	TRBJ2-3	once	TRBV18
CASSLVGTGASYGYTF	TGTGCCAGCAGCTTAGTCGGGACAGGGGCCTCCTATGGCTACACCTTC	TRBD1	TRBJ1-2	.	TRBV11-2
CASYDSGDGELFF	TGTGCCAGCTATGACTCAGGTGACGGGGAGCTGTTTTTT	.	TRBJ2-2	.	TRBV28
CASRQDSNQPQHF	TGTGCCAGCAGACAGGACAGCAATCAGCCCCAGCATTTT	.	TRBJ1-5	few	TRBV2
CASSFLAGGFQETQYF	TGTGCCAGCAGCTTCCTGGCGGGAGGGTTCCAAGAGACCCAGTACTTC	TRBD2	TRBJ2-5	.	TRBV11-2
CASSPGLTNYGYTF	TGCGCCAGCAGCCCGGGACTCACTAACTATGGCTACACCTTC	.	TRBJ1-2	.	TRBV5-1
CASGLRGTEAFF	TGTGCCAGTGGGCTTAGGGGAACTGAAGCTTTCTTT	.	TRBJ1-1	.	TRBV19
CASSSTVGSGSVNEQFF	TGTGCCAGCAGTTCGACAGTTGGGAGCGGGAGTGTAAATGAGCAGTTCTTC	TRBD2	TRBJ2-1	.	TRBV28
CASSYRGMSSYNEQFF	TGTGCCAGCAGTTACAGGGGCATGAGCTCCTACAATGAGCAGTTCTTC	.	TRBJ2-1	.	TRBV6-6
CASSLSYGEQFF	TGTGCCAGCAGCTTAAGTTACGGTGAGCAGTTCTTC	.	TRBJ2-1	.	TRBV7-3
CASSPWTGTSVSEQYF	TGTGCCAGCAGTCCCTGGACCGGGACTAGCGTCTCCGAGCAGTACTTC	TRBD2	TRBJ2-7	.	TRBV7-9
CASSFLGRTSGRDPYNEQFF	TGTGCCAGCAGCTTCCTCGGGCGGACTAGCGGGAGAGACCCCTACAATGAGCAGTTCTTC	TRBD2	TRBJ2-1	.	TRBV5-4
CASSSGRSNEKLFF	TGCGCCAGCAGCTCGGGACGGTCGAATGAAAAACTGTTTTTT	.	TRBJ1-4	.	TRBV5-1
CASSVAGPPGNAIYF	TGTGCCAGCAGCGTAGCGGGCCCCCCTGGAAACGCCATATATTTT	.	TRBJ1-3	.	TRBV9
CASRTGPVESEQFF	TGCGCCAGCAGAACCGGTCCAGTCGAAAGTGAGCAGTTCTTC	.	TRBJ2-1	.	TRBV5-1
CASSRNPGQGEKLFF	TGCGCCAGCAGCCGTAATCCGGGACAGGGTGAAAAACTGTTTTTT	TRBD1	TRBJ1-4	.	TRBV5-1
CASSMGLAGGGTQYF	TGTGCCAGTAGTATGGGACTAGCGGGAGGAGGTACGCAGTATTTT	TRBD2	TRBJ2-3	.	TRBV19
CASSLGGRGEKLFF	TGCGCCAGCAGCTTGGGGGGGCGCGGTGAAAAACTGTTTTTT	.	TRBJ1-4	.	TRBV5-1
CASSPTGGQPQHF	TGTGCCAGCAGCCCTACAGGGGGACAGCCCCAGCATTTT	TRBD1	TRBJ1-5	few	TRBV14
CASSLDSREPDTQYF	TGCGCCAGCAGCTTGGATAGCAGGGAGCCAGATACGCAGTATTTT	.	TRBJ2-3	.	TRBV5-1
CASSHLGQGAETQYF	TGCGCCAGCAGCCACCTGGGACAGGGTGCGGAGACCCAGTACTTC	TRBD1	TRBJ2-5	.	TRBV4-3
CASSFPGGIGFF	TGTGCCAGCAGTTTTCCAGGGGGCATCGGGTTCTTC	TRBD1	TRBJ2-1	.	TRBV28
CASSLQGAQDGTDTQYF	TGCGCCAGCAGCTTACAGGGGGCGCAGGATGGGACAGATACGCAGTATTTT	TRBD1	TRBJ2-3	.	TRBV5-1
CASSVGGEVGWKFF	TGTGCCAGCAGTGTCGGGGGGGAAGTGGGGTGGAAGTTCTTC	TRBD2	TRBJ2-1	.	TRBV6-5
CASSGQVTQETQYF	TGTGCCAGCAGTGGGCAGGTAACGCAAGAGACCCAGTACTTC	.	TRBJ2-5	.	TRBV6-1
CASSLGRHEQYF	TGTGCCAGCAGTTTGGGCAGGCACGAGCAGTACTTC	.	TRBJ2-7	.	TRBV28
CASSPIELNYGYTF	TGTGCCAGCTCACCGATAGAACTTAACTATGGCTACACCTTC	.	TRBJ1-2	few	TRBV18
CASAQGTSTEAFF	TGTGCCAGTGCACAGGGGACGAGCACTGAAGCTTTCTTT	TRBD1	TRBJ1-1	.	TRBV7-3
CASGKLAGVFEADTQYF	TGTGCCAGCGGAAAACTAGCGGGAGTTTTCGAGGCAGATACGCAGTATTTT	TRBD2	TRBJ2-3	.	TRBV28
CASSQSSSGVQPQHF	TGTGCCAGCTCACAATCCTCTTCGGGGGTTCAGCCCCAGCATTTT	.	TRBJ1-5	.	TRBV18
CASSLGRVRPGETQYF	TGTGCCAGCAGCTTAGGCAGGGTTAGGCCGGGGGAGACCCAGTACTTC	.	TRBJ2-5	.	TRBV7-2
CASSLGAGVDTGELFF	TGCGCCAGCAGCTTAGGGGCGGGAGTGGACACCGGGGAGCTGTTTTTT	TRBD2	TRBJ2-2	.	TRBV5-1